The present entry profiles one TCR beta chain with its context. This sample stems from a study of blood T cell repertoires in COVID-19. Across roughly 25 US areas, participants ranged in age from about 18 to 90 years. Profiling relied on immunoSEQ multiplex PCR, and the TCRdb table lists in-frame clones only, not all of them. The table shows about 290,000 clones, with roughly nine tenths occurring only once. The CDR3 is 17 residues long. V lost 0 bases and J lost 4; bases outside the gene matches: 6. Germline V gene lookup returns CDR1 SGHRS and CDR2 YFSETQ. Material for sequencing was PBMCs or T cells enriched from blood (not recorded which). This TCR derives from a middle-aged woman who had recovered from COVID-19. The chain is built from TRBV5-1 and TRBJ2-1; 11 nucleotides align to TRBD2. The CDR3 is CASSLAASGGSYNEQFF. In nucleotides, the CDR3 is TGCGCCAGCAGCTTGGCCGCTAGCGGGGGGTCGTACAATGAGCAGTTCTTC.